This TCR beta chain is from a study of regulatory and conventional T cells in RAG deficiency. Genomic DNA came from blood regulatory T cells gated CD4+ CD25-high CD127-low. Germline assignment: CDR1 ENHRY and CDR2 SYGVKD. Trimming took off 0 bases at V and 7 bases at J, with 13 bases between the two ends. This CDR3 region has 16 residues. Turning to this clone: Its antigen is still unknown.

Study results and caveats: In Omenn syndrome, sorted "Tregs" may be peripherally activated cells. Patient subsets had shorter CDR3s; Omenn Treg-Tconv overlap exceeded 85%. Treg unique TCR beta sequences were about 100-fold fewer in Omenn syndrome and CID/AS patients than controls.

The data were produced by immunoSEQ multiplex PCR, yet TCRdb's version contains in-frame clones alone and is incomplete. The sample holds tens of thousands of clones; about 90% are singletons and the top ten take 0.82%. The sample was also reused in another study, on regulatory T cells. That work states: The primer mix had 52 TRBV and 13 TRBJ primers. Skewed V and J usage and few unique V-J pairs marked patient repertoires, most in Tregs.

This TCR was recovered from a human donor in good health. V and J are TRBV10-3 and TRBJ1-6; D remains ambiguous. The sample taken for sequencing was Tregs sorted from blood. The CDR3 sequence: CAISESRMRINSPLHF. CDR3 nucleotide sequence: TGTGCCATCAGTGAGTCGAGGATGCGGATCAATTCACCCCTCCACTTT.